This entry lists 9 T cell receptor beta chains sequenced from one sample in a study of blood T cell repertoires in COVID-19. TCRdb's table, derived via immunoSEQ multiplex PCR, lists solely in-frame clones and lacks some. The sample lists tens of thousands of clones; 75% to 90% were seen once. The sample was peripheral blood. The receptors were gathered from a man aged 70-80 years with active or convalescent COVID-19.

This sequence joins TRBV12-3 or TRBV12-4 and TRBJ1-5; weak D call: TRBD1 (6 bases). This CDR3 is built from 13 residues. V was shortened by 7 bases and J by 7 bases, with 14 bases between the two germline ends. The CDR3: CASTRGGGQPQHF. The CDR3, as DNA: TGTGCCAGCACTCGAGGGGGGGGACAGCCCCAGCATTTT.

The chain joins TRBV5-1 to TRBJ1-6, with 8 bases aligning to TRBD1. With V trimmed by 3 bases and J by 7 bases, 9 bases remained unmatched. Looked up from germline, CDR1 is SGHRS and CDR2 is YFSETQ. The CDR3 extends over 16 amino acids. CDR3 DNA sequence: TGCGCCAGCAGCTGGGGTCCAGACAGGGGAAATTCACCCCTCCACTTT. It yields the protein CASSWGPDRGNSPLHF. The complete variable domain, with remaining parts taken from reference TRBV5-1 and TRBJ1-6, reads KAGVTQTPRYLIKTRGQQVTLSCSPISGHRSVSWYQQTPGQGLQFLFEYFSETQRNKGNFPGRFSGRQFSNSRSEMNVSTLELGDSALYLCASSWGPDRGNSPLHFGNGTRLTVT.

This clone was found once. The chain uses TRBV5-1 and TRBJ1-2; 11 bases match TRBD1. The CDR3 runs 16 residues. The V gene end was trimmed by 4 bases and the J gene end by 2 bases; junction bases not matched to a gene: 7. The V gene's germline CDR1 is SGHRS and CDR2 YFSETQ. CDR3 DNA sequence: TGCGCCAGCAGCCCTCCCGGGACAGGGGGAAACTATGGCTACACCTTC. Protein sequence: CASSPPGTGGNYGYTF.

This sequence joins TRBV18 and TRBJ2-5; no clear D gene. V was pared by 0 bases and J by 7 bases, with 9 bases between. This CDR3 is 13 amino acids long. CDR1 is KGHSH and CDR2 is LQKENI in the germline V gene. In DNA, the CDR3 is TGTGCCAGCTCACCACCGAACCTCGGGACCCAGTACTTC. It codes for CASSPPNLGTQYF.

The J gene is TRBJ1-1, the V gene TRBV6-6; TRBD1 matches at 8 bases. Trimming at V came to 4 bases and at J to 5 bases, leaving 12 bases not matched to a gene. Germline loops: CDR1 MNHNY, CDR2 SVGAGI (reference sequence). This CDR3 has 16 amino acids. The CDR3 sequence is CASSSPRQGWGTEAFF. DNA for the CDR3: TGTGCCAGCAGTTCTCCTAGACAGGGGTGGGGGACTGAAGCTTTCTTT.

The V and J genes are TRBV2 and TRBJ1-4; D may be TRBD1 (6 bases). The V gene lost 6 bases and the J gene lost 2 bases, with 13 bases spanning the gap. Germline CDR1 SNHLY, CDR2 FYNNEI. This CDR3 contains 15 residues. CDR3 region: CASSTGSGTNEKLFF. In DNA, the CDR3 is TGTGCCAGCAGCACAGGGTCCGGCACTAATGAAAAACTGTTTTTT.

The chain has TRBV7-2 and TRBJ1-6; D uncertain. Per the germline V gene, CDR1 is SGHTA and CDR2 is FQGNSA. The ends were cut back, 5 bases at V and 8 bases at J, with 13 bases in the middle. CDR3 size: 14 residues. This chain's CDR3 is CASSIYLRDSPLHF. CDR3 DNA sequence: TGTGCCAGCAGCATATATCTGCGGGATTCACCCCTCCACTTT.

This clone was found once. CDR3 in amino acids: CASSPGQGADNTEAFF. The DNA for the CDR3 is TGCGCCAGCAGCCCTGGACAGGGGGCGGATAACACTGAAGCTTTCTTT. The chain combines TRBV5-1 with TRBJ1-1, with 11 bases matching TRBD1. The CDR3 runs to 16 residues. V was clipped by 4 bases and J by 2 bases; unmatched bases: 7. CDR1 and CDR2 from the germline V gene are SGHRS and YFSETQ. Filled out from reference TRBV5-1 and TRBJ1-1, the complete variable domain reads KAGVTQTPRYLIKTRGQQVTLSCSPISGHRSVSWYQQTPGQGLQFLFEYFSETQRNKGNFPGRFSGRQFSNSRSEMNVSTLELGDSALYLCASSPGQGADNTEAFFGQGTRLTVV.

The rearrangement links TRBV29-1 to TRBJ1-2; 10 positions agree with TRBD1. CDR1 SQVTM and CDR2 ANQGSEA come from the germline V gene. The CDR3 extends over 13 amino acids. V trimming: 6 bases; J trimming: 6 bases; junction bases outside the gene matches: 7. The CDR3 loop reads CSVPGQGYDGYTF. In nucleotides, the CDR3 is TGCAGCGTCCCGGGACAGGGGTATGATGGCTACACCTTC.